This T cell receptor beta chain is drawn from a study of cytomegalovirus exposure and HLA in healthy donors. In the case of this clone: Its antigen is undetermined.

The study's findings and limits: Roughly uniform depth of sequencing across donors was assumed in presence/absence analyses.

Germline CDR1 and CDR2: LGHNT and FRNRAP. The length of the CDR3 is 15 residues. The V gene lost 2 bases and the J gene lost 3 bases, with 14 bases spanning the gap. Use of 60 Vbeta and 13 Jbeta primers characterized the PCR. Repertoires were generated with immunoSEQ multiplex PCR, while TCRdb's copy carries only in-frame clones and drops some. The sample table sets out 200,000 or so clones. The sequenced sample consisted of PBMCs. This chain connects TRBV12-5 to TRBJ2-7, with a weak D call TRBD1 (5 bases). The sequence was collected from a boy aged 5-17 years in good health and CMV-seronegative. The CDR3 nucleotides read TGTGCTAGTGGTTTGTCCCTGGACACCCACTACGAGCAGTACTTC. Protein sequence: CASGLSLDTHYEQYF.